One and the same sample provided the 14 T cell receptor beta chains below, sequenced in a study of beta chain features in type 1 diabetes. The entirety of the isolated RNA underwent reverse transcription, so expressed TCRB transcripts were sequenced. Assay: immunoSEQ multiplex PCR; the TCRdb copy retains only in-frame clones and omits some. Of approximately 90,000 clones in the sample, 25% to 35% are singletons; the top ten hold about 0.42%. The source material was stem cell memory CD4+ T cells from blood. These receptors were collected from a woman between 18 and 29 years old in good health.

This chain links TRBV2 with TRBJ2-1; TRBD1 matches 10 bases. V dropped 5 bases and J dropped 7; count of bases not matched to a gene: 5. Germline values: CDR1 SNHLY, CDR2 FYNNEI. This CDR3 has 14 amino acids. The CDR3 is CASSRQGAENEQFF. The CDR3 DNA follows: TGTGCCAGCAGTCGACAGGGGGCAGAAAATGAGCAGTTCTTC.

This chain connects TRBV5-1 to TRBJ1-2; 9 positions match TRBD1. J gave up 2 bases and V 4 bases, and 6 bases lay outside the gene matches. Germline CDR1 SGHRS, CDR2 YFSETQ. CDR3 length equals 15 residues. CDR3 DNA sequence: TGCGCCAGCAGCGGGGCCGGGACAGGGAACTATGGCTACACCTTC. Translated, it gives CASSGAGTGNYGYTF.

This clone has a handful of counts. This chain uses TRBV7-2 with TRBJ1-2; 8 bases align to TRBD1. CDR3 length: 13 residues. Germline V lookup: CDR1 SGHTA, CDR2 FQGNSA. The ends lost 4 bases at V and 8 bases at J; junction bases unmatched: 6. The CDR3 DNA is TGTGCCAGCAGCTACCAGGGGGCGGAAGGCTACACCTTC. The encoded protein is CASSYQGAEGYTF.

J is TRBJ1-3 and V is TRBV5-5; a weak D match, TRBD1 (6 bases). Germline V gene data show CDR1 as SGHKS and CDR2 as YYEKEE (reference sequence). Trimming took 4 bases from V and 5 from J, leaving 13 bases between them. The length of the CDR3 is 14 residues. The DNA for the CDR3 is TGTGCCAGCAGCCCCGGGGACACGAGAAACACCATATATTTT. This gives the protein CASSPGDTRNTIYF.

This sequence joins TRBV5-1 and TRBJ2-3; D not resolved. Germline assignment: CDR1 SGHRS and CDR2 YFSETQ. Trimming took 2 bases from V and 6 from J, leaving 13 bases between them. The CDR3 covers 14 residues. The CDR3 DNA follows: TGCGCCAGCAGCTTTCAGGCGTCCACCGATACGCAGTATTTT. Translating gives CASSFQASTDTQYF.

The rearrangement links TRBV9 to TRBJ2-1; a possible D gene is TRBD2 (6 bases). Per the germline V gene, CDR1 is SGDLS and CDR2 is YYNGEE. CDR3 length: 14 residues. The V and J ends lost 4 bases and 5 bases respectively, with 13 bases between them. DNA of the CDR3: TGTGCCAGCAGCACGCGCCGGGGGAACAATGAGCAGTTCTTC. The encoded protein is CASSTRRGNNEQFF.

This rearrangement joins TRBV19 to TRBJ1-1; D is perhaps TRBD1 (5 bases). V was clipped by 4 bases and J by 1 base, with 10 bases between them. CDR1 and CDR2 (germline): LNHDA, SQIVND (reference sequence). The CDR3 covers 14 residues. The CDR3 reads CASSTKDRNTEAFF. The CDR3 DNA reads TGTGCCAGTAGTACGAAAGACAGGAACACTGAAGCTTTCTTT.

This rearrangement joins TRBV14 to TRBJ2-1; 7 nucleotides agree with TRBD1. Losses at the gene ends were 5 bases for V and 0 bases for J; bases not matched to a gene: 7. This CDR3 contains 16 residues. In germline, CDR1 is SGHDN, CDR2 FVKESK. CDR3 sequence: CASSILTGSSYNEQFF. CDR3 nucleotide sequence: TGTGCCAGCAGCATACTGACAGGGAGCTCCTACAATGAGCAGTTCTTC.

The chain is built from TRBV13 and TRBJ1-2; 7 bases map to TRBD1. This CDR3 region has 13 residues. V shed 5 bases, J shed 4 bases, and the junction held 4 bases outside the gene matches. Germline V gene data show CDR1 as PRHDT and CDR2 as FYEKMQ (reference sequence). CDR3 residues: CASSRQGLYGYTF. The DNA for the CDR3 is TGTGCCAGCAGCAGACAGGGTCTCTATGGCTACACCTTC.

The chain recombines TRBV2 with TRBJ2-3; D is unclear. CDR3 size: 14 residues. Germline V lookup: CDR1 SNHLY, CDR2 FYNNEI. V lost 2 bases to trimming and J lost 7 bases, with 13 bases between them. CDR3 coding DNA: TGTGCCAGCAGTGAAAGTTCCGGCGGTTATACGCAGTATTTT. It translates to CASSESSGGYTQYF.

This clone has more than one count but fewer than ten. This rearrangement joins TRBV10-1 to TRBJ1-1, with 7 positions matching TRBD1. Germline V CDR1 and CDR2: WNHNN, SYGVQD (reference sequence). The ends lost 5 bases at V and 5 bases at J; junction bases unmatched: 2. The CDR3 spans 12 residues. The CDR3 DNA reads as TGCGCCAGCAGTACAGGGGAGACTGAAGCTTTCTTT. It is translated as CASSTGETEAFF.

The rearrangement links TRBV7-2 to TRBJ2-3; D call uncertain. Germline CDR1 is SGHTA and CDR2 is FQGNSA. The V end lost 3 bases, the J end lost 6 bases, and 7 bases lay between the germline ends. This CDR3 has 12 amino acids. CDR3 in DNA: TGTGCCAGCAGCTTTTCCGCGGATACGCAGTATTTT. Translation gives CASSFSADTQYF.

The chain is built from TRBV19 and TRBJ1-5, with D possibly TRBD1 on 5 matching bases. The CDR3 is 15 amino acids. The V end lost 4 bases, the J end lost 4 bases, and 14 bases lay between the germline ends. Germline-derived CDR1 and CDR2 are LNHDA and SQIVND (reference sequence). The CDR3 DNA reads TGTGCCAGTAGTACCCAGGGAAACGGTAATCAGCCCCAGCATTTT. This gives the protein CASSTQGNGNQPQHF.

This clone came up a few times. V gene TRBV23-1 combines with J gene TRBJ1-6; 7 nucleotides line up with TRBD1. TRBV23-1 is identified as an open reading frame with a role that is uncertain. This CDR3 is built from 16 residues. V was clipped by 2 bases and J by 10 bases; unmatched bases: 11. The CDR3 coding sequence is TGCGCCAGCAGTCAAACGACTGGGACAGAAATCTCACCCCTCCACTTT. This sequence encodes CASSQTTGTEISPLHF.